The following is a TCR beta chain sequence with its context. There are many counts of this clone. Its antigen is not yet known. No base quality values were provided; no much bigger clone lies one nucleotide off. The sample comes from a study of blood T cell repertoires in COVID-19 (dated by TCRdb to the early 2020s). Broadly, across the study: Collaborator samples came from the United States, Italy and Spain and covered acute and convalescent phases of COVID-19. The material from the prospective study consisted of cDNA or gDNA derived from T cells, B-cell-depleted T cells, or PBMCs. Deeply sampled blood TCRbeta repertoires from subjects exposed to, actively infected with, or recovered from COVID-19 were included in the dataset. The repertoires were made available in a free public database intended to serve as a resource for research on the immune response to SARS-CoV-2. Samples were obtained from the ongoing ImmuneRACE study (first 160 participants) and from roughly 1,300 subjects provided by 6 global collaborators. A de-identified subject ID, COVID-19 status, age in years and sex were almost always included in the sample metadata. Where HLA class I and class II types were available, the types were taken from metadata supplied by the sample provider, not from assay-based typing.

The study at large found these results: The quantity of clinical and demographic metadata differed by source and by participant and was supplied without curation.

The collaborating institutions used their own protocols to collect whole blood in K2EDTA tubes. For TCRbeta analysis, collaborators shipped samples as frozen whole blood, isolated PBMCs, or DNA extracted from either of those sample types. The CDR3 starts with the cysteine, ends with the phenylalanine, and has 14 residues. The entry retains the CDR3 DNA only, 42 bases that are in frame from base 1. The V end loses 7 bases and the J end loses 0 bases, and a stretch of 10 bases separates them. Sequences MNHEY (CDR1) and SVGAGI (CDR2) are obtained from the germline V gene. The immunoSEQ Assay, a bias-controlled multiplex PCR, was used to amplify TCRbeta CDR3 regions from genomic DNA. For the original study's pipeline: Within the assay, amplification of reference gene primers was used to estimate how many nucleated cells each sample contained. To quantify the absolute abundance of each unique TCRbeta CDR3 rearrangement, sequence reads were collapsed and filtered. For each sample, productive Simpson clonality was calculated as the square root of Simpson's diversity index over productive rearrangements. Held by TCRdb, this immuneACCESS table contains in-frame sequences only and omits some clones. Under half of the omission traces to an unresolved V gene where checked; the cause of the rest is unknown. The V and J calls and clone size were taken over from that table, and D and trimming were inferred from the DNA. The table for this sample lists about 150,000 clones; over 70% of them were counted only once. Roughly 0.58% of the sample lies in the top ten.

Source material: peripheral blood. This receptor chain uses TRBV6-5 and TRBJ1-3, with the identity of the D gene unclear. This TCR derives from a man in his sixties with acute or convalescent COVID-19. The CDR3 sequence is CASKEQNSGNTIYF. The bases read TGTGCCAGCAAGGAACAGAACTCTGGAAACACCATATATTTT.